Listed below are T cell receptor beta chains from one sample, sequenced in a study of early T cells in non-severe SARS-CoV-2 infection. TCRdb processed the 5' RACE reads anew with MiXCR; each CDR3 protein has one entry. The repertoire includes about 59,000 distinct CDR3 sequences, about 13% of them detected once, and approximately 9.4% sits in the top ten. The sequences come from whole blood, collected at baseline. The receptors originated from an adult who was a healthcare worker with PCR-confirmed SARS-CoV-2 infection or an uninfected control (not recorded which). CDR3s include the opening cysteine and the closing phenylalanine or tryptophan. The D gene is left open where the match is weak. The size field is filled for only some rows; it gives once, few, many or a size class.

DNA	CDR3	D	V	J	size
TGTGCCAGCAGTTACTTAGGGACACAAAGCTCTGGAAACACCATATATTTT	CASSYLGTQSSGNTIYF	.	TRBV6-2/TRBV6-3	TRBJ1-3	few
TGTGCCAGCCATCAAGGGGGAGCCCGGGAGCTGTTTTTT	CASHQGGARELFF	.	TRBV27	TRBJ2-2	few
TGTGCCAGCAGTTACTCGTACGCCGGGGAGCTGTTTTTT	CASSYSYAGELFF	.	TRBV6-5	TRBJ2-2	.
TGTGCCAGCAGCGCCCCTCGGACTAGCGGGAGGCAAGAGACCCAGTACTTC	CASSAPRTSGRQETQYF	TRBD2	TRBV9	TRBJ2-5	few
TGTGCTAGTGGCAAACCGGGACAGTACTATGGCTACACCTTC	CASGKPGQYYGYTF	TRBD1	TRBV12-5	TRBJ1-2	.
TGCAGTGCTAGAGGGTCTAGCGGGAAGGACAATGAGCGGTTCTTC	CSARGSSGKDNERFF	TRBD2	TRBV20-1	TRBJ2-1	.
TGTGCCTGGAGTGTTTCTGGGAGCGAGCAGTACTTC	CAWSVSGSEQYF	.	TRBV30	TRBJ2-7	few
TGTGCCAGCAGCTTCGAAGGACTAGTTCTACGAGATACGCAGTATTTT	CASSFEGLVLRDTQYF	TRBD2	TRBV7-2	TRBJ2-3	.
TGTGCCAGTACCTCCCGGGCTAGCAGACTAGCCAAAAACATTCAGTACTTC	CASTSRASRLAKNIQYF	.	TRBV19	TRBJ2-4	few
TGTGCCAGCAGTTTACAGTACCAAGAGACCCAGTACTTC	CASSLQYQETQYF	.	TRBV12-3/TRBV12-4	TRBJ2-5	few
TGTGCCAGCAGTCCCTCCGGGACAGGGGTCACAGATACGCAGTATTTT	CASSPSGTGVTDTQYF	TRBD1	TRBV28	TRBJ2-3	.
TGTGCCAGCAGTGCCCACTTGGGTCGCACAGATACGCAGTATTTT	CASSAHLGRTDTQYF	.	TRBV6-1	TRBJ2-3	.
TGTGCCAGTAGTATCCCCGGCCGACAGAATGAAAAACTGTTTTTT	CASSIPGRQNEKLFF	.	TRBV19	TRBJ1-4	.
TGCAGCGCATCGACAGCAGCTACTTCCTACGAGCAGTACTTC	CSASTAATSYEQYF	.	TRBV29-1	TRBJ2-7	few
TGTGCCAGCGGGGGCAATGAGCAGTTCTTC	CASGGNEQFF	.	TRBV6-2/TRBV6-3	TRBJ2-1	.
TGTGCCAGCAGTTTGGCAGGAGCCATGAACACTGAAGCTTTCTTT	CASSLAGAMNTEAFF	.	TRBV27	TRBJ1-1	.
TGTGCCAGCTCACCACCCCTTTCCCGAATGACGAACACCGGGGAGCTGTTTTTT	CASSPPLSRMTNTGELFF	.	TRBV18	TRBJ2-2	few
TGTGCCAGCAGTTTATGGGCGGGAGGGAACCACGAGCAGTACTTC	CASSLWAGGNHEQYF	TRBD2	TRBV28	TRBJ2-7	.
TGTGCCAGCAGCTTAGATTTTAGCGTCACCGGGGAGCTGTTTTTT	CASSLDFSVTGELFF	.	TRBV7-3	TRBJ2-2	.
TGTGCCAGCAGCCTCACCTGGGGAGATGAGCAGTTCTTC	CASSLTWGDEQFF	.	TRBV7-2	TRBJ2-1	.
TGCGCCAGCAGCTGGCCCGGGATCTACAATGAGCAGTTCTTC	CASSWPGIYNEQFF	.	TRBV5-1	TRBJ2-1	few
TGTGCCAGCAGCCGACAGGGCCATGAGCAGTTCTTC	CASSRQGHEQFF	TRBD1	TRBV7-2	TRBJ2-1	.